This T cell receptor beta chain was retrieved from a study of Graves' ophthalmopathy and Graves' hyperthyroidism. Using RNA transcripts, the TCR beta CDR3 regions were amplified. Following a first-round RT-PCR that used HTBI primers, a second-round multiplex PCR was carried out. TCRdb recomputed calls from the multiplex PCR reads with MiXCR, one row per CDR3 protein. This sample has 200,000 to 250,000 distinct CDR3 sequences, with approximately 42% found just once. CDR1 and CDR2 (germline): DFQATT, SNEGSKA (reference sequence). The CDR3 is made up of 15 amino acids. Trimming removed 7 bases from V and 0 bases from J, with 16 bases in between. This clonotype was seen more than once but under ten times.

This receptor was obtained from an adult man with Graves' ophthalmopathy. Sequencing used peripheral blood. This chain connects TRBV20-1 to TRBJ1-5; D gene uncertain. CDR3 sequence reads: CSGIREDHSNQPQHF. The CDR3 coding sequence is TGCAGTGGGATCCGGGAAGACCATAGCAATCAGCCCCAGCATTTT.